A single T cell receptor beta chain is shown here with its context. Antigen unknown. The data originate from a study of T cell repertoires in cytomegalovirus infection. TCRdb called the reads again in MiXCR, with one record for every CDR3 protein. The data show roughly 500,000 distinct CDR3 sequences, with around 35% seen just once and under 20% held by the top ten. V shed 2 bases and J shed 4 bases, with 8 bases lying between them. CDR1 MGHDK and CDR2 SYGVNS come from the germline V gene. The CDR3 is made up of 13 amino acids. This rearrangement joins TRBV25-1 to TRBJ1-2; D may be TRBD1 (5 bases). This TCR was recovered from a human donor in good health (CMV status not recorded). Some clones in this sample may be carry-over from other donors' samples. The sample here was cultured PBMCs, taken from culture after CMV antigen stimulation. CDR3: CASSEPGTYGYTF. DNA for the CDR3: TGTGCCAGCAGTGAACCCGGGACCTATGGCTACACCTTC.